This T cell receptor (beta chain) was sequenced during a study of blood T cell repertoires in COVID-19. Overall study: Both acute and convalescent COVID-19 samples were obtained from the United States, Italy and Spain. The analysed material was cDNA or gDNA that came from T cells, B-cell-depleted T cells, or PBMCs.

Authors' processing steps: Nucleated cell number was recorded as an estimate derived from reference gene primer amplification. Sequenced by immunoSEQ multiplex PCR; TCRdb stores in-frame clones only, minus some. D and trimming were read from the DNA, whereas the V and J calls and clone size are those reported in that table. The sample shows more than 90,000 clones, about 87% of them seen only once. With regard to this clone: Other DNA sequences in the sample encode the same CDR3.

CDR1 is LNHDA, CDR2 SQIVND, per germline (reference sequence). V gave up 4 bases and J gave up 4 bases, with 11 bases separating them. The CDR3 extends over 13 amino acids. This clonotype was obtained from a woman between 25 and 40 years old with acute or convalescent COVID-19. Source material: peripheral blood. This chain connects TRBV19 to TRBJ2-7, with D perhaps TRBD1 (6 bases). In DNA form, the CDR3 reads TGTGCCAGTAGTACACTAGGGGGTTACGAGCAGTACTTC. This sequence encodes CASSTLGGYEQYF.